The 20 T cell receptor beta chains below all came from one sample that was sequenced in a study of cytotoxic CD8 clonotypes in ibrutinib-treated CLL. Profiled with immunoSEQ multiplex PCR; TCRdb holds only in-frame clones, not every one. The sample shows some 170,000 clones, nearly 90% of them seen only once. The source material was PBMCs, sampled at disease progression, from a patient treated with ibrutinib. These receptor sequences come from a human donor with chronic lymphocytic leukemia.

The chain has TRBV7-2 and TRBJ1-2, with D possibly matching TRBD1 (5 bases). The CDR3 is 13 residues long. V lost 5 bases to trimming and J lost 8 bases, with 15 bases between them. CDR1 is SGHTA and CDR2 is FQGNSA in the germline V gene. The CDR3 DNA reads TGTGCCAGCAGCCGGGGCCGGGGTGAAGGCTACACCTTC. This sequence encodes CASSRGRGEGYTF.

Here the CDR3 reads CASSPSNIKGGGGYTF. CDR3 sequence (DNA): TGTGCCAGCAGTCCAAGTAACATAAAAGGGGGCGGGGGCTACACCTTC. V gene TRBV27 combines with J gene TRBJ1-2; 7 nucleotides line up with TRBD1. The CDR3 has 16 residues. V was clipped by 5 bases and J by 8 bases; unmatched bases: 17. Germline CDR1 MNHEY, CDR2 SMNVEV (reference sequence).

This chain uses TRBV9 with TRBJ2-7; TRBD2 agrees at 9 bases. Per germline, CDR1 SGDLS and CDR2 YYNGEE. CDR3 length equals 14 residues. J was trimmed by 3 bases and V by 2 bases; bases with no gene match: 3. In nucleotides, the CDR3 is TGTGCCAGCAGCGTCCGACTAGCGGACTACGAGCAGTACTTC. Translation gives CASSVRLADYEQYF.

This chain uses TRBV6-5 with TRBJ1-2; TRBD1 matches 7 bases. CDR3 length equals 12 residues. V was pared by 6 bases and J by 2 bases, with 0 bases of the junction left unmatched. Germline assignment: CDR1 MNHEY and CDR2 SVGAGI. The CDR3 spells CASRTGNYGYTF. The CDR3 coding sequence is TGTGCCAGCAGGACAGGGAACTATGGCTACACCTTC.

The CDR3 region has the DNA TGTGCCACCGCGACAGTTTTCTCTGGAAACACCATATATTTT. It codes for CATATVFSGNTIYF. The chain employs TRBV19 and TRBJ1-3, with D possibly TRBD1 on 5 matching bases. Germline lookup yields CDR1 LNHDA and CDR2 SQIVND (reference sequence). This CDR3 spans 14 amino acids. V lost 10 bases and J 0 bases, leaving 13 bases between the germline ends.

This chain links TRBV5-8 with TRBJ2-3, with a weak D call TRBD1 (7 bases). CDR1 and CDR2 (germline): SGHTS, YDEGEE. This CDR3 contains 12 residues. Between the trimmed V and J ends, which lost 4 bases and 8 bases, there was a span of 11 bases. Here the CDR3 reads CASSTRGVTQYF. The CDR3 DNA sequence: TGTGCCAGCAGCACCAGGGGGGTTACGCAGTATTTT.

This clone was detected once. The CDR3 DNA follows: TGTGCCATCAGTGAGTCGGGGCGGGAGGGAACCTACGAGCAGTACTTC. This sequence encodes CAISESGREGTYEQYF. The genes are TRBV10-3 and TRBJ2-7; 9 nucleotides match TRBD2. The V segment lost 0 bases and the J segment 2 bases; nucleotides outside the gene matches: 5. From germline, CDR1 is ENHRY and CDR2 SYGVKD. The CDR3 is 16 amino acids.

The gene calls are TRBV19 and TRBJ2-1; 12 nucleotides line up with TRBD2. The ends lost 8 bases at V and 1 base at J; junction bases unmatched: 3. Germline CDR1 and CDR2: LNHDA and SQIVND (reference sequence). The CDR3 contains 15 residues. CDR3 coding DNA: TGTGCCAGTCTCCTAGCGGGAGGGTCCTACAATGAGCAGTTCTTC. As protein: CASLLAGGSYNEQFF. The full variable domain, with the rest looked up from reference TRBV19 and TRBJ2-1, is DGGITQSPKYLFRKEGQNVTLSCEQNLNHDAMYWYRQDPGQGLRLIYYSQIVNDFQKGDIAEGYSVSREKKESFPLTVTSAQKNPTAFYLCASLLAGGSYNEQFFGPGTRLTVL.

The chain is built from TRBV7-9 and TRBJ2-2, with D possibly being TRBD2 (6 bases). This CDR3 region has 16 residues. Trimming took off 5 bases at V and 6 bases at J, with 19 bases between the two ends. Looked up from germline, CDR1 is SEHNR and CDR2 is FQNEAQ (reference sequence). DNA of the CDR3: TGTGCCAGCAGCGCCCTCTTCGGCGGAGGGGCCGGGGAGCTGTTTTTT. This translates into CASSALFGGGAGELFF.

This chain uses TRBV11-3 with TRBJ1-1; 7 bases agree with TRBD1. The germline V gene has CDR1 SGHNT and CDR2 YENEEA. There are 14 residues in the CDR3. The J segment lost 0 bases and the V segment lost 3 bases, leaving 1 base of the junction unmatched. The CDR3 protein is CASSFGTVNTEAFF. CDR3 DNA sequence: TGTGCCAGCAGCTTTGGGACAGTGAACACTGAAGCTTTCTTT. The complete variable domain, with remaining parts taken from reference TRBV11-3 and TRBJ1-1, reads EAGVVQSPRYKIIEKKQPVAFWCNPISGHNTLYWYLQNLGQGPELLIRYENEEAVDDSQLPKDRFSAERLKGVDSTLKIQPAELGDSAVYLCASSFGTVNTEAFFGQGTRLTVV.

This clone was seen more than once but under ten times. This chain uses TRBV30 with TRBJ1-2, with D possibly matching TRBD1 (6 bases). Germline loops: CDR1 GTSNPN, CDR2 SVGIG (reference sequence). The V end lost 2 bases, the J end lost 4 bases, and 11 bases lay between the germline ends. There are 13 residues in the CDR3. CDR3 sequence (DNA): TGTGCCTGGAGTCGATCCAGGGGCTATGGCTACACCTTC. It codes for CAWSRSRGYGYTF.

V usage is TRBV19 and J usage is TRBJ1-5; 7 bases fit TRBD1. J lost 3 bases, V lost 1 base, and 9 bases had no gene match. CDR3 length: 17 residues. Germline loops: CDR1 LNHDA, CDR2 SQIVND (reference sequence). The CDR3 nucleotides read TGTGCCAGTAGTATAGGACGGATAGGGGGCACCAATCAGCCCCAGCATTTT. Amino acid sequence: CASSIGRIGGTNQPQHF. Supplemented by reference TRBV19 and TRBJ1-5, the full variable domain reads DGGITQSPKYLFRKEGQNVTLSCEQNLNHDAMYWYRQDPGQGLRLIYYSQIVNDFQKGDIAEGYSVSREKKESFPLTVTSAQKNPTAFYLCASSIGRIGGTNQPQHFGDGTRLSIL.

CDR3 bases: TGTGCCAGCAGCCCGGGAGGACAAGAGACCCAGTACTTC. Amino acids: CASSPGGQETQYF. The chain recombines TRBV7-2 with TRBJ2-5, with 7 bases fitting TRBD2. Germline V CDR1 and CDR2: SGHTA, FQGNSA. V lost 5 bases and J lost 2; bases outside the gene matches: 2. CDR3 length equals 13 residues.

This chain links TRBV19 with TRBJ1-1; D is unresolved. CDR1 and CDR2 (germline): LNHDA, SQIVND (reference sequence). Trimming stripped 6 bases from V and 1 base from J, with 18 bases between. This CDR3 is built from 16 residues. DNA of the CDR3: TGTGCCAGTAGCTTGGGGAGGGCATTGGGGAACACTGAAGCTTTCTTT. Encoded protein: CASSLGRALGNTEAFF.

This chain uses TRBV2 with TRBJ1-4; no reliable D call. Trimming shortened V by 1 base and J by 7 bases, and 13 bases separated the two germline ends. CDR3 size: 15 residues. Germline-derived CDR1 and CDR2 are SNHLY and FYNNEI. CDR3 region: CASSEEQLAGEKLFF. The CDR3 DNA sequence: TGTGCCAGCAGTGAAGAACAGCTGGCGGGTGAAAAACTGTTTTTT.

V and J are TRBV7-3 and TRBJ1-2; 7 bases line up with TRBD1. The V and J ends lost 1 base and 6 bases, in that order; junction bases with no gene match: 11. Germline V gene sequence: CDR1 SGHTA, CDR2 FQGTGA. The CDR3 covers 16 residues. For the CDR3, the DNA is TGTGCCAGCAGCTTAATAGGGTCGCGACAGGGTGATGGCTACACCTTC. Amino acids: CASSLIGSRQGDGYTF.

The V call is TRBV19, the J call TRBJ1-5; 8 bases are shared with TRBD1. CDR1 and CDR2 from the germline V gene are LNHDA and SQIVND (reference sequence). The length of the CDR3 is 14 residues. Trimming removed 8 bases from V and 3 bases from J; junction bases left unmatched: 6. The CDR3: CASAPDRDNQPQHF. CDR3 nucleotide sequence: TGTGCCAGTGCCCCGGACAGGGACAATCAGCCCCAGCATTTT.

For the CDR3, the DNA is TGTGCCAGCTCACCCGGGACAGGGGGGCACTATGGCTACACCTTC. Its protein product is CASSPGTGGHYGYTF. The chain is built from TRBV18 and TRBJ1-2; 11 bases map to TRBD1. Trimming cost V 3 bases and J 3 bases; bases outside gene matches: 3. The CDR3 is made up of 15 amino acids. Germline lookup yields CDR1 KGHSH and CDR2 LQKENI.

This clone was seen just once. This chain connects TRBV28 to TRBJ2-3; D gene ambiguous. The V gene lost 4 bases and the J gene lost 6 bases, with 5 bases spanning the gap. This CDR3 contains 11 residues. Germline lookup yields CDR1 MDHEN and CDR2 SYDVKM. CDR3 protein: CASSSRDTQYF. For the CDR3, the DNA is TGTGCCAGCAGTTCTAGGGATACGCAGTATTTT.

The J gene is TRBJ1-4, the V gene TRBV18, with TRBD1 as a possible D gene (6 bases). Germline V gene lookup returns CDR1 KGHSH and CDR2 LQKENI. The CDR3 has 17 residues. V lost 1 base, J lost 1 base, and 13 bases lay in between. The DNA for the CDR3 is TGTGCCAGCTCACCACGTTATAGCAGGGGAACTAATGAAAAACTGTTTTTT. Translation gives CASSPRYSRGTNEKLFF.